Presented here are 2 T cell receptor beta chains from one specimen sequenced in a study of T cell responses to AZD1222 COVID-19 vaccine. Produced via immunoSEQ multiplex PCR; TCRdb's table is partial and in-frame only. Of about 110,000 clones in the sample, around 95% were seen once. This specimen was peripheral blood, taken on day 0 of AZD1222 vaccination. The receptors come from an adult in good health.

The rearrangement joins TRBV4-1 to TRBJ2-1; the match to TRBD2 covers 14 bases. Germline loops: CDR1 MGHRA, CDR2 YSYEKL. CDR3 length: 17 amino acids. The J segment lost 8 bases and the V segment lost 4 bases, leaving 10 bases of the junction unmatched. The CDR3 protein is CASSRLGLAGGRDEQFF. In DNA form, the CDR3 reads TGCGCCAGCAGCCGGTTAGGACTAGCGGGAGGTAGGGATGAGCAGTTCTTC.

This clone has a single count. The V and J genes are TRBV29-1 and TRBJ1-3, with 9 bases aligning to TRBD1. CDR3 size: 15 residues. The germline gives CDR1 SQVTM, CDR2 ANQGSEA. The ends lost 7 bases at V and 0 bases at J; junction bases unmatched: 7. CDR3 sequence reads: CSALQGQGSGNTIYF. As DNA, the CDR3 is TGCAGCGCCCTTCAGGGACAGGGCTCTGGAAACACCATATATTTT.